This TCR beta chain comes out of a study of blood T cell repertoires in COVID-19. The CDR3 runs to 16 residues. The J segment lost 3 bases and the V segment lost 5 bases, leaving 6 bases of the junction unmatched. Germline V lookup: CDR1 LGHNA, CDR2 YSLEER. The table came from immunoSEQ multiplex PCR; TCRdb's copy has only in-frame clones and leaves some out. The sample gives approximately 100,000 clones, around 84% of which show up once; roughly 40% is in the top ten. This clonotype was sampled from a man older than 75 with acute or convalescent COVID-19. This sequence joins TRBV4-3 and TRBJ2-1; 11 bases align to TRBD2. Sample: peripheral blood. The CDR3 coding sequence is TGCGCCAGCAGCTTCGCCGGGACTAGCGGCTACAATGAGCAGTTCTTC. Residues: CASSFAGTSGYNEQFF.